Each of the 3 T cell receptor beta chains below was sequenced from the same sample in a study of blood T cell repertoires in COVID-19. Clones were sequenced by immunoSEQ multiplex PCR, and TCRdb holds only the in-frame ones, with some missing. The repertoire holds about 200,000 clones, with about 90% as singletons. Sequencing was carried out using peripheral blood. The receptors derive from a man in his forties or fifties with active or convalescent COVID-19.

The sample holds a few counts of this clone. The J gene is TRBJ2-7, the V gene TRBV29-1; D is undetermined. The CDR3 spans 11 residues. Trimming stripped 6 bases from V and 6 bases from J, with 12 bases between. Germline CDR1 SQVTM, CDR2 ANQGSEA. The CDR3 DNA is TGCAGCGTATCAATCCTCGGCGAGCAGTACTTC. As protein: CSVSILGEQYF.

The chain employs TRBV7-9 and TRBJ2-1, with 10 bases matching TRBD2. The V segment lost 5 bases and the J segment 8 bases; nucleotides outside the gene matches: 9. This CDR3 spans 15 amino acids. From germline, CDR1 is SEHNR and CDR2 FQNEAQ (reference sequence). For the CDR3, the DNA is TGTGCCAGCAGCCCGTTCCTAGCGGGAGTCCATGAGCAGTTCTTC. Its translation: CASSPFLAGVHEQFF. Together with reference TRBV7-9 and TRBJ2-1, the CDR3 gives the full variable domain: DTGVSQNPRHKITKRGQNVTFRCDPISEHNRLYWYRQTLGQGPEFLTYFQNEAQLEKSRLLSDRFSAERPKGSFSTLEIQRTEQGDSAMYLCASSPFLAGVHEQFFGPGTRLTVL.

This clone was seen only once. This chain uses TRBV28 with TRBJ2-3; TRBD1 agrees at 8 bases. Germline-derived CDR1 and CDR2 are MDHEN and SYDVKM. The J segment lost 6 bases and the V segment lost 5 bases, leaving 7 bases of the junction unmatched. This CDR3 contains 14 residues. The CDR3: CASSPLHRGDTQYF. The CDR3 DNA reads TGTGCCAGCAGTCCCCTGCACAGGGGGGATACGCAGTATTTT.